Described below is a single TCR beta chain sequence and its context. The CDR3 sequence is 13 residues long. With 8 bases removed from V and 4 bases from J, the gap between germline ends came to 15 bases. The source material, RNA transcripts, was used to amplify TCR beta CDR3 regions. A first-round RT-PCR of the TCR CDR3 used the HTBI primer set. One entry per CDR3 protein, called by TCRdb with MiXCR from the multiplex PCR reads. The sample yields around 700,000 distinct CDR3 sequences, approximately 18% seen once. These data originate in a study of T cells in Graves' hyperthyroidism and ophthalmopathy. It was uncontrolled infection, other autoimmune disease, pregnancy or lactation that excluded patients.

J is TRBJ2-7 and V is TRBV12-3 or TRBV12-4; tentative D call: TRBD2 (7 bases). Sequencing used blood. The clonotype was recovered from a woman in her fifties or sixties with Graves' hyperthyroidism that later progressed to Graves' ophthalmopathy. The CDR3 DNA follows: TGTGCCAGCGCCTGGGGGGGGCCGTACGAGCAGTACTTC. As protein: CASAWGGPYEQYF.